These 19 T cell receptor beta chains came from one sample sequenced in a study of T cells expressing NK-cell markers. From the 5' RACE reads, TCRdb lists one entry per CDR3 protein and no DNA. The specimen's table records about 150,000 distinct CDR3 sequences. Sequences were obtained from blood T cells: a sorted CD56 or NKG2C T cell subset, CD4+ or CD8+ T cells, or bulk PBMC T cells (not recorded which). The origin of the receptors is a woman between 45 and 60 years old in good health.

J is TRBJ2-1 and V is TRBV27; TCRdb selects TRBD2, and the lack of DNA leaves this call unchecked. Germline V gene lookup returns CDR1 MNHEY and CDR2 SMNVEV (reference sequence). The length of the CDR3 is 16 residues. The CDR3 loop reads CASSLQTSGSLYEQFF.

The chain is built from TRBV5-1 and TRBJ1-1; TCRdb names TRBD1, which stays unverified in the absence of DNA. Germline assignment: CDR1 SGHRS and CDR2 YFSETQ. This CDR3 comprises 17 residues. The CDR3 protein is CASSLAPAQPLNTEAFF.

This sequence joins TRBV12-3 or TRBV12-4 and TRBJ1-5; TCRdb indicates TRBD1, and absent DNA this call remains unverified. The CDR3 extends over 13 amino acids. The CDR3 loop reads CASSTGSNQPQHF.

V and J are TRBV19 and TRBJ2-5; TCRdb proposes TRBD2, but this gene call is untestable without DNA. This CDR3 has 15 amino acids. The germline V gene encodes CDR1 LNHDA and CDR2 SQIVND (reference sequence). CDR3 in amino acids: CASGLAGGPWETQYF.

V usage is TRBV12-3 or TRBV12-4 and J usage is TRBJ2-5. The CDR3 has 12 residues. The CDR3 reads CASSPRRETQYF.

The J gene is TRBJ2-1, the V gene TRBV25-1. The germline V gene encodes CDR1 MGHDK and CDR2 SYGVNS. CDR3 length equals 13 residues. The chain's CDR3 is CATTSSTYNEQFF.

This chain links TRBV14 with TRBJ2-3; as DNA is missing, the TRBD1 call by TCRdb cannot be tested. The CDR3 runs to 15 residues. Germline-derived CDR1 and CDR2 are SGHDN and FVKESK. CDR3 in amino acids: CASSQYRGSTDTQYF.

The J gene is TRBJ2-3, the V gene TRBV6-2 or TRBV6-3; the TCRdb call, TRBD2, lacks DNA for checking. CDR1 is MNHEY, CDR2 SVGEGT, per germline. The CDR3 totals 14 residues. CDR3 loop: CASSLPHGGDTQYF.

The V and J genes are TRBV27 and TRBJ2-7; the TRBD1 assignment by TCRdb is unverifiable without DNA. CDR1 is MNHEY and CDR2 is SMNVEV in the germline V gene (reference sequence). This CDR3 has 15 residues. CDR3 protein: CASSAPGQYLYEQYF.

The chain recombines TRBV6-5 with TRBJ2-1. Germline-derived CDR1 and CDR2 are MNHEY and SVGAGI. This CDR3 is built from 11 residues. The CDR3 sequence: CASSYGSEQFF.

V usage is TRBV12-3 or TRBV12-4 and J usage is TRBJ1-2; the D call from TCRdb, TRBD1, cannot be confirmed without DNA. The length of the CDR3 is 16 residues. The CDR3 is CASSFAGQGYNYGYTF.

The chain employs TRBV12-5 and TRBJ2-2. Germline CDR1 reads LGHNT; CDR2 reads FRNRAP. The CDR3 has 14 residues. This chain's CDR3 is CASGPDTSTGELFF.

This chain links TRBV6-1 with TRBJ2-1; TCRdb designates TRBD2, a call that cannot be tested without DNA. Germline V gene sequence: CDR1 MNHNS, CDR2 SASEGT. The CDR3 is 16 residues long. The CDR3 loop is CASSYTGTSGSFEQFF.

The V gene is TRBV4-1, the J gene TRBJ2-7; TCRdb outputs TRBD1, but without DNA this stays unchecked. Looked up from germline, CDR1 is MGHRA and CDR2 is YSYEKL. CDR3 size: 17 residues. The CDR3 region is CASSQESGTGTFYEQYF.

This rearrangement joins TRBV24-1 to TRBJ2-2; absent DNA, TCRdb's TRBD1 call cannot be checked. Germline V gene data show CDR1 as KGHDR and CDR2 as SFDVKD. The CDR3 totals 16 residues. The CDR3 here is CATSARTGTNTGELFF.

This chain's CDR3 is CASSPISDENTGELFF. V is TRBV18 and J is TRBJ2-2; no DNA is available, so the TRBD2 call from TCRdb remains unchecked. The CDR3 extends over 16 amino acids. Germline CDR1 and CDR2: KGHSH and LQKENI.

The V and J genes are TRBV12-3 or TRBV12-4 and TRBJ2-1. The CDR3 consists of 12 residues. The CDR3: CASGNSYNEQFF.

The chain couples TRBV12-3 or TRBV12-4 to TRBJ2-1; with no DNA, the TCRdb D assignment of TRBD2 cannot be verified. The CDR3 has 16 residues. The CDR3 reads CASSSRTSGRANEQFF.

J is TRBJ1-2 and V is TRBV27; lacking DNA, the TRBD1 call made by TCRdb goes unchecked. Germline V gene lookup returns CDR1 MNHEY and CDR2 SMNVEV (reference sequence). The CDR3 runs to 13 residues. CDR3 sequence reads: CASSLAGDYGYTF.